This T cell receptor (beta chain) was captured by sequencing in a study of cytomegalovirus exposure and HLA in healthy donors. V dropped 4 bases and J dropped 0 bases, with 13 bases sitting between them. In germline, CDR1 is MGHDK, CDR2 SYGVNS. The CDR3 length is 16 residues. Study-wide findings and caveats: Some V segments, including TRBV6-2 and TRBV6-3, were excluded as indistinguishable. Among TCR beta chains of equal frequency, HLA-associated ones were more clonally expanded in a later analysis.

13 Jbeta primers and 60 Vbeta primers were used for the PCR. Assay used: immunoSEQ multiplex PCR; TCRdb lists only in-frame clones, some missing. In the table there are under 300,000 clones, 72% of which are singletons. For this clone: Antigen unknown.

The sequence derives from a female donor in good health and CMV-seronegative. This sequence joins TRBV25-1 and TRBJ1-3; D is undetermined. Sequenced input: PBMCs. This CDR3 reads CASSGTGRPSGNTIYF. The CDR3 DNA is TGTGCCAGCAGTGGGACGGGGAGGCCCTCTGGAAACACCATATATTTT.